Below are 2 T cell receptor beta chains sequenced from a single sample in a study of blood T cell repertoires in COVID-19. The table came from immunoSEQ multiplex PCR; TCRdb's copy has only in-frame clones and leaves some out. The data show about 70,000 clones, over 70% seen once. Sequencing was carried out using peripheral blood. These receptors all come from a human donor in a cohort sampled during active COVID-19.

V usage is TRBV5-1 and J usage is TRBJ1-6; 7 positions agree with TRBD1. From germline, CDR1 is SGHRS and CDR2 YFSETQ. This CDR3 region has 14 residues. Trimming at V came to 3 bases and at J to 9 bases, leaving 6 bases not matched to a gene. CDR3 in DNA: TGCGCCAGCAGCTCCGCGACAGGGCCTTCACCCCTCCACTTT. It encodes CASSSATGPSPLHF.

This clone occurred a few times. V and J are TRBV11-2 and TRBJ1-2; no clear D. This CDR3 has 14 amino acids. Between the trimmed V and J ends, which lost 4 bases and 7 bases, there was a span of 16 bases. Germline V gives CDR1 SGHAT, CDR2 FQNNGV. The CDR3 protein is CASSYRTGSSGYTF. CDR3 in DNA: TGTGCCAGCAGCTATCGCACGGGATCCTCTGGCTACACCTTC.